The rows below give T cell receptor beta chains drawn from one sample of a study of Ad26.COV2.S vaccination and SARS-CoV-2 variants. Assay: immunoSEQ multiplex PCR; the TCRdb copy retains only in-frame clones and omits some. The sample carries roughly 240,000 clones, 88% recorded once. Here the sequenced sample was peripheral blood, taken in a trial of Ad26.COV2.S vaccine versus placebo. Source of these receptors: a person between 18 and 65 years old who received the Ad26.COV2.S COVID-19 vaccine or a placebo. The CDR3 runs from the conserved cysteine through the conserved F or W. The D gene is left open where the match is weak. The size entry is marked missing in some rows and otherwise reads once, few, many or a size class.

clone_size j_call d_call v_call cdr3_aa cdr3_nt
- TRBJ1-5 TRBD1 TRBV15 CATSSGQGLTNQPQHF TGTGCCACCAGCAGCGGACAGGGCCTAACTAATCAGCCCCAGCATTTT
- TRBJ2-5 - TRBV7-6 CASSSTRAETQYF TGTGCCAGCAGCTCCACCCGGGCAGAGACCCAGTACTTC
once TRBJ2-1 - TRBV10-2 CASSESSPGSYNEQFF TGCGCCAGCAGTGAGTCTTCCCCGGGATCCTACAATGAGCAGTTCTTC
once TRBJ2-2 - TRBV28 CASTSEEKGGTGELFF TGTGCCAGCACCTCAGAAGAAAAAGGGGGAACCGGGGAGCTGTTTTTT
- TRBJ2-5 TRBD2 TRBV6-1 CASSERPSGAETQYF TGTGCCAGCAGTGAAAGACCTAGCGGGGCAGAGACCCAGTACTTC
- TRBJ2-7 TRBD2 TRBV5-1 CASSLTGQFAGGQQYF TGCGCCAGCAGCTTGACCGGACAGTTCGCGGGGGGGCAGCAGTACTTC
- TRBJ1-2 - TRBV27 CASSFLPANYGYTF TGTGCCAGCAGTTTCCTACCGGCTAACTATGGCTACACCTTC
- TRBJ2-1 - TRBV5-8 CASSPGYRAYEQFF TGTGCCAGCAGCCCTGGGTACAGGGCATATGAGCAGTTCTTC
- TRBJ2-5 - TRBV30 CAWSVRQQETQYF TGTGCCTGGAGTGTTAGGCAGCAAGAGACCCAGTACTTC
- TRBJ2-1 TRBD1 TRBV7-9 CASSGTGVNEQFF TGTGCCAGCAGCGGCACAGGGGTCAATGAGCAGTTCTTC
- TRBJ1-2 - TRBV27 CASSLSPAAGFYGYTF TGTGCCAGCAGTTTATCCCCGGCGGCGGGGTTCTATGGCTACACCTTC
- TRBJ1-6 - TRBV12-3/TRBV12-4 CASARGSPLHF TGTGCCAGCGCACGGGGTTCACCCCTCCACTTT
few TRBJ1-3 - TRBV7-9 CASSLAQGNTIYF TGTGCCAGCAGCTTAGCCCAGGGAAACACCATATATTTT
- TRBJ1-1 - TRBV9 CASSAPGHGNTEAFF TGTGCCAGCAGCGCCCCCGGACACGGGAACACTGAAGCTTTCTTT
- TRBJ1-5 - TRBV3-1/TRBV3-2 CASSPDRFSTQHF TGTGCCAGCAGCCCCGACAGGTTTTCGACCCAGCATTTT
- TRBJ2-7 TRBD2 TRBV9 CASSVASGSYEQYF TGTGCCAGCAGCGTAGCTAGCGGGAGTTACGAGCAGTACTTC
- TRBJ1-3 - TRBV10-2 CASARQASSGNTIYF TGCGCCAGCGCTAGACAGGCCAGCTCTGGAAACACCATATATTTT
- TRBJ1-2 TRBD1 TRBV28 CASRVPQGANYGYTF TGTGCCAGCAGGGTGCCACAGGGGGCGAACTATGGCTACACCTTC
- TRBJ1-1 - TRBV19 CASSSRPGQRNTEAFF TGTGCCAGTAGTAGCCGACCAGGACAGAGGAACACTGAAGCTTTCTTT
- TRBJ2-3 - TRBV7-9 CASNLLGDFTDTQYF TGTGCCAGCAACCTCCTGGGTGACTTCACCGATACGCAGTATTTT
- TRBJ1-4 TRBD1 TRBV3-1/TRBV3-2 CASSQARDREEEKLFF TGTGCCAGCAGCCAGGCCAGGGACAGGGAGGAAGAAAAACTGTTTTTT
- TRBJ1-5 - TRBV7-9 CASSPGGSNQPQHF TGTGCCAGCAGCCCCGGGGGATCCAATCAGCCCCAGCATTTT
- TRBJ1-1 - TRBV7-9 CASSPNLNTEAFF TGTGCCAGCAGCCCGAACTTGAACACTGAAGCTTTCTTT
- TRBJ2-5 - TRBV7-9 CASSQGLSTETQYF TGTGCCAGCAGCCAGGGACTCAGCACGGAGACCCAGTACTTC
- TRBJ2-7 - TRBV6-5 CASSYSRSSNYEQYF TGTGCCAGCAGTTACTCCAGGAGCTCCAACTACGAGCAGTACTTC
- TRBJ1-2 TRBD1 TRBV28 CASNSGTGEVSYGYTF TGTGCCAGCAACTCCGGGACAGGGGAGGTGAGCTATGGCTACACCTTC
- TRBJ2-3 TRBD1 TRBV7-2 CASSLARGQGADTQYF TGTGCCAGCAGCTTAGCGCGGGGACAGGGGGCAGATACGCAGTATTTT
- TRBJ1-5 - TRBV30 CAWSSARNQPQHF TGTGCCTGGAGTTCAGCCAGGAATCAGCCCCAGCATTTT
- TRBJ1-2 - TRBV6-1 CASSEGRNYGYTF TGTGCCAGCAGTGAAGGGCGGAACTATGGCTACACCTTC
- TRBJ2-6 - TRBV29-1 CSVVGVQNSGANVLTF TGCAGCGTTGTTGGGGTACAGAACTCTGGGGCCAACGTCCTGACTTTC
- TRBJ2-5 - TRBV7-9 CASSLMPGPPLETQYF TGTGCCAGCAGCTTGATGCCGGGACCCCCGTTAGAGACCCAGTACTTC
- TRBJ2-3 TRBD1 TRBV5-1 CASGGQIRDTQYF TGCGCCAGCGGGGGACAGATCCGCGATACGCAGTATTTT
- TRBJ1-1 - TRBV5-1 CASSAANRMNTEAFF TGCGCCAGCAGCGCCGCCAACAGGATGAACACTGAAGCTTTCTTT
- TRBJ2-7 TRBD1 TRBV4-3 CASSQEARGLGEQYF TGCGCCAGCAGCCAAGAAGCCAGGGGGTTAGGCGAGCAGTACTTC
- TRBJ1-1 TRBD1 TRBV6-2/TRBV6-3 CASSHQGGNEAFF TGTGCCAGCAGTCACCAAGGGGGCAATGAAGCTTTCTTT